This is a list of T cell receptor beta chains from one sample in a study of beta chain features in type 1 diabetes. Some clones are missing from TCRdb's copy, which holds only in-frame ones; the method was immunoSEQ multiplex PCR. The sample lists roughly 130,000 clones, roughly a tenth occurring once. The sample taken for sequencing was central memory CD4+ T cells from blood. The receptors stem from a man aged 18 to 29 in good health. CDR3s include the opening cysteine and the closing phenylalanine or tryptophan. The D gene is left open where the match is weak. Only part of the rows carry a size: once, few, many, or a class if the clone is expanded.

v_call,j_call,clone_size,d_call,cdr3_nt,cdr3_aa
TRBV19,TRBJ1-5,few,TRBD1,TGTGCCAGTAGCCACCTAGGGACAGGGGGCCGCCAGCCCCAGCATTTT,CASSHLGTGGRQPQHF
TRBV5-1,TRBJ2-5,-,-,TGCGCCAGCAGTATATCACAGGTACAAAAGACCCAGTACTTC,CASSISQVQKTQYF
TRBV5-6,TRBJ2-1,-,-,TGTGCCAGCAGCTTGGAGTACGGTGAGCAGTTCTTC,CASSLEYGEQFF
TRBV7-2,TRBJ2-5,few,TRBD2,TGTGCCAGCAGCTTTAGCGGGGGCAAAGAGACCCAGTACTTC,CASSFSGGKETQYF
TRBV5-4,TRBJ2-6,-,-,TGTGCCAGCAGCTCGTCCAGGGGTGGAGGGGCCAACGTCCTGACTTTC,CASSSSRGGGANVLTF
TRBV18,TRBJ1-5,few,-,TGTGCCAGCTCACCTCCGGGGGGAGTGAACAATCAGCCCCAGCATTTT,CASSPPGGVNNQPQHF
TRBV11-2,TRBJ2-7,few,TRBD1,TGTGCCAGCAGGGATACGGGGGACAGGGGTGGGTACGAGCAGTACTTC,CASRDTGDRGGYEQYF
TRBV30,TRBJ2-7,few,-,TGTGCCTGGAGAAGGGGGGGCGGCCGCCTCGAGCAGTACTTC,CAWRRGGGRLEQYF
TRBV11-2,TRBJ2-7,few,TRBD2,TGTGCCAGCAGCTTAGCGCCTAGCGGCCAGATCTCGTACGAGCAGTACTTC,CASSLAPSGQISYEQYF
TRBV5-5,TRBJ1-4,-,-,TGTGCCAGCAGGCTGGGGGGAGGTGATGAAAAACTGTTTTTT,CASRLGGGDEKLFF
TRBV19,TRBJ1-2,-,TRBD1,TGTGCCAGTAGTACCCGACAGGGGGGCTACACCTTC,CASSTRQGGYTF
TRBV7-2,TRBJ2-1,few,TRBD2,TGTGCCAGCAGCTTTAGCGGGGGGATGCACAATGAGCAGTTCTTC,CASSFSGGMHNEQFF
TRBV30,TRBJ2-1,-,TRBD2,TGTGCCTGGAACCCGGGGGGGCCCTACAATGAGCAGTTCTTC,CAWNPGGPYNEQFF
TRBV7-3,TRBJ2-7,few,TRBD2,TGTGCCAGCAGCTTAAGTGGGACTAGCGGGGGGAACTCCTACGAGCAGTACTTC,CASSLSGTSGGNSYEQYF
TRBV28,TRBJ2-7,many,-,TGTGCCAGCCGAACAGGGAATTGGGCCTACGAGCAGTACTTC,CASRTGNWAYEQYF
TRBV2,TRBJ2-3,-,TRBD1,TGTGCCAGCAGAGGACAGGGCACAGATACGCAGTATTTT,CASRGQGTDTQYF
TRBV7-9,TRBJ2-3,few,-,TGTGCCAGCAGCCTTCGAGGAGCGGCACAGAGGGCTACGCAGTATTTT,CASSLRGAAQRATQYF
TRBV19,TRBJ2-4,-,TRBD1,TGTGCCAGTAGTAGGCGGGACAGGAAAAACATTCAGTACTTC,CASSRRDRKNIQYF
TRBV12-5,TRBJ1-2,-,TRBD1,TGTGCTAGTGGTTTGGGGACAGGGAACAGATACACCTTC,CASGLGTGNRYTF
TRBV5-1,TRBJ2-4,-,-,TGCGCCAGCAGCCCCCAACCGGAGTTAGCCAAAAACATTCAGTACTTC,CASSPQPELAKNIQYF
TRBV7-3,TRBJ2-1,-,-,TGTGCCAGCAGCTTAACCTTGTCCCAGCAGTTCTTC,CASSLTLSQQFF
TRBV7-2,TRBJ2-7,many,TRBD2,TGTGCCAGCAGCCCCGGCAGCGGGGTCCCCTACGAGCAGTACTTC,CASSPGSGVPYEQYF
TRBV6-6,TRBJ2-7,-,-,TGTGCCGGCTCCAGGGAAGCGGGCGAGCAGTACTTC,CAGSREAGEQYF
TRBV28,TRBJ2-7,-,-,TGTGCCAGCACGACCGCTATCAGGGACGAGCAGTACTTC,CASTTAIRDEQYF
TRBV30,TRBJ1-5,-,-,TGTGCCTGGAACCGTCCCGGTCAGCCCCAGCATTTT,CAWNRPGQPQHF
TRBV6-5,TRBJ1-2,-,TRBD1,TGTGCCAGCAGTACCATACAGGGGGCTTGGTGGGGCTACACCTTC,CASSTIQGAWWGYTF
TRBV6-5,TRBJ2-7,once,TRBD1,TGTGCCAGCAGTTACGGAGGGACAGGGAGAGACTACGAGCAGTACTTC,CASSYGGTGRDYEQYF
TRBV6-5,TRBJ2-3,-,-,TGTGCCAGCAGTTCACACCGGACAGGCACAGATACGCAGTATTTT,CASSSHRTGTDTQYF
TRBV2,TRBJ1-6,-,-,TGTGCCAGCAGGGGCCGGGAGAAAGGGATTAATTCACCCCTCCACTTT,CASRGREKGINSPLHF
TRBV27,TRBJ2-7,-,-,TGTGCCAGCAGTGGCCGGGACTCTTCCTACGAGCAGTACTTC,CASSGRDSSYEQYF
TRBV5-1,TRBJ1-6,few,TRBD1,TGCGCCAGCAGCTTGGAAGGACAGGGGAATTCACCCCTCCACTTT,CASSLEGQGNSPLHF
TRBV28,TRBJ1-3,-,TRBD1,TGTGCCAGCAGTTCCAGGGGGAGCTCTGGAAACACCATATATTTT,CASSSRGSSGNTIYF
TRBV27,TRBJ1-2,-,TRBD1,TGTGCCAGCAGTTCGACAGGGGCGGACAACTATGGCTACACCTTC,CASSSTGADNYGYTF
TRBV5-1,TRBJ1-2,-,-,TGCGCCAGCAGCTTTAACGGAGAAAACTATGGCTACACCTTC,CASSFNGENYGYTF
TRBV5-4,TRBJ2-5,-,TRBD2,TGTGCCAGCAGCGCGACTAGCGGGCAAGAGACCCAGTACTTC,CASSATSGQETQYF
TRBV20-1,TRBJ1-2,-,-,TGCAGTGCACCTACGCCGGGGGGCTACACCTTC,CSAPTPGGYTF
TRBV12-2,TRBJ1-1,-,-,TGTGCAAGTCGCTCGATACTGACGGGACAGGGGAGGCCTGAAGCTTTCTTT,CASRSILTGQGRPEAFF
TRBV30,TRBJ1-1,-,-,TGTGCCTGGAGTGTTGGGGGGACGAACACTGAAGCTTTCTTT,CAWSVGGTNTEAFF
TRBV7-3,TRBJ2-2,-,TRBD1,TGTGCCAGCAGCCTGCAGGGGGCGGTGAACGGGGAGCTGTTTTTT,CASSLQGAVNGELFF
TRBV2,TRBJ2-3,-,TRBD2,TGTGCCAGCGGGGGGGTAGGCACAGATACGCAGTATTTT,CASGGVGTDTQYF
TRBV19,TRBJ1-5,-,TRBD1,TGTGCCAGTAGTAGCCCCGGGACAGGCATTAGCAATCAGCCCCAGCATTTT,CASSSPGTGISNQPQHF
TRBV5-4,TRBJ2-3,few,TRBD2,TGTGCCAGCAGCAGGGCTAGCGGCCTTAGCACAGATACGCAGTATTTT,CASSRASGLSTDTQYF
TRBV6-5,TRBJ1-6,-,-,TGTGCCAGCAGTCCGGGTGATTCACCCCTCCACTTT,CASSPGDSPLHF
TRBV30,TRBJ1-2,few,TRBD1,TGTGCCTGGAGTCCACTGGACAGGGGGTCAAACTATGGCTACACCTTC,CAWSPLDRGSNYGYTF
TRBV7-2,TRBJ1-1,few,-,TGTGCCAGCAGCTTAGCCGGGGGGGGCACTGAAGCTTTCTTT,CASSLAGGGTEAFF
TRBV10-3,TRBJ1-3,-,TRBD1,TGTGCCATCGGGGACAGCTCTGGAAACACCATATATTTT,CAIGDSSGNTIYF
TRBV6-5,TRBJ1-2,few,-,TGTGCCAGCAGCCGGGAGTTCAAGGGCTATGGCTACACCTTC,CASSREFKGYGYTF
TRBV4-3,TRBJ2-7,few,-,TGCGCCAGCAGCCAAGTTGGCGGGATACAGTACTTC,CASSQVGGIQYF
TRBV6-1,TRBJ1-5,few,TRBD1,TGTGCCAGCAGTTTCAACAGGGGGAACAATCAGCCCCAGCATTTT,CASSFNRGNNQPQHF
TRBV6-5,TRBJ1-6,few,-,TGTGCCAGCAGTACGACAGCCCTTAATTCACCCCTCCACTTT,CASSTTALNSPLHF
TRBV10-1,TRBJ2-3,-,TRBD2,TGCGCCAGCTCGGCGGGGGGAGGGGATACGCAGTATTTT,CASSAGGGDTQYF
TRBV9,TRBJ2-5,many,-,TGTGCCAGCAGCCCCAGTCAGCAAGAGACCCAGTACTTC,CASSPSQQETQYF
TRBV18,TRBJ1-6,-,-,TGTGCCAGCTCACCACGGGCAATTAATTCACCCCTCCACTTT,CASSPRAINSPLHF